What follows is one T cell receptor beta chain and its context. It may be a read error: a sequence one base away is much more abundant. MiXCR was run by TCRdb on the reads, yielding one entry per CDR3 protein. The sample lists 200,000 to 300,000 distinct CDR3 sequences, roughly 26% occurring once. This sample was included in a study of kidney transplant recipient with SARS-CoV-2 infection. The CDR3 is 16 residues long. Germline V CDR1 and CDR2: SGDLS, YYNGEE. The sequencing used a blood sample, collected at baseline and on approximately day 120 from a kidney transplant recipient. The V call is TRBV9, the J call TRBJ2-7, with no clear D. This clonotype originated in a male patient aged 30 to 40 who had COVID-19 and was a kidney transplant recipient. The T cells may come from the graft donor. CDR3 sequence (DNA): TGTGCCAACAGCGTAGGAATTAGTCAGGTTTCCTACGAGCAGTACTTC. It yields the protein CANSVGISQVSYEQYF.